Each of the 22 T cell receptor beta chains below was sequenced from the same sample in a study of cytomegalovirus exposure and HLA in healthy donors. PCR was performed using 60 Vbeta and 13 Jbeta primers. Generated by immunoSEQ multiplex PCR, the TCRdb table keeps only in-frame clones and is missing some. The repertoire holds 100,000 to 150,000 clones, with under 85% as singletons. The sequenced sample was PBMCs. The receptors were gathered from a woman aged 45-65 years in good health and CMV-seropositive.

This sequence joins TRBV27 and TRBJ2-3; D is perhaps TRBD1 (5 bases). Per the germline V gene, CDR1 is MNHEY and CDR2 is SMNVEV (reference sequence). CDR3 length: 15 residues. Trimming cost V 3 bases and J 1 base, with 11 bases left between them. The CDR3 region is CASSFLRRGTDTQYF. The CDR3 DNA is TGTGCCAGCAGTTTCCTCCGCAGGGGCACAGATACGCAGTATTTT.

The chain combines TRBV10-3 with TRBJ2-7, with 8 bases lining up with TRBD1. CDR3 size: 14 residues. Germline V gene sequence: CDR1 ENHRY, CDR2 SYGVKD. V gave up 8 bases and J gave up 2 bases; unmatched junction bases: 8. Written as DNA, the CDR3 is TGTGCCATCCACCCCACAGGGGGACCCTACGAGCAGTACTTC. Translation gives CAIHPTGGPYEQYF.

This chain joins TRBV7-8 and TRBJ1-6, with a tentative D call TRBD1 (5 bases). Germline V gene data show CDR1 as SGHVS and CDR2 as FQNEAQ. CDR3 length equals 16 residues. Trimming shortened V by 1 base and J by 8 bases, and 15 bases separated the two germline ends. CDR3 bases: TGTGCCAGCAGCTTAGTTTCCGGGGGGAGTTATTCACCCCTCCACTTT. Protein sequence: CASSLVSGGSYSPLHF.

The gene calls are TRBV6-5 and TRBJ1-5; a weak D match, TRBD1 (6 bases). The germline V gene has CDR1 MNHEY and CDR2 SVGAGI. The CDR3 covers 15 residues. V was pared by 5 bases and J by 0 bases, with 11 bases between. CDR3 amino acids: CASSPGQYSNQPQHF. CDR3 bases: TGTGCCAGCAGTCCCGGACAGTATAGCAATCAGCCCCAGCATTTT.

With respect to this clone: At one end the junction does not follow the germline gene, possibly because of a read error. The CDR3 DNA reads TGCGCCAGCAGCCAACGAACAGGTCGCGAGCAGTACTTC. As protein: CASSQRTGREQYF. V usage is TRBV7-2 and J usage is TRBJ2-7; D might be TRBD1 (5 bases). There are 13 residues in the CDR3. Germline CDR1 reads SGHTA; CDR2 reads FQGNSA.

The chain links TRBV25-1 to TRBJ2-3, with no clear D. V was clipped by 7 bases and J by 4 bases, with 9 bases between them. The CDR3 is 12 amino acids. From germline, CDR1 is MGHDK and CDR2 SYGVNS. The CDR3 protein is CASTQLPDTQYF. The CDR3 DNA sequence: TGTGCCAGCACACAGCTACCAGATACGCAGTATTTT.

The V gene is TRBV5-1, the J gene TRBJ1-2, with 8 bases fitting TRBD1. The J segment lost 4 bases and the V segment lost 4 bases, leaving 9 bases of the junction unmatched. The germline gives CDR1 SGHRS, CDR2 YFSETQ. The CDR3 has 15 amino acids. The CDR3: CASSTDRAGTYGYTF. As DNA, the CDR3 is TGCGCCAGCAGCACGGACAGGGCCGGGACCTATGGCTACACCTTC.

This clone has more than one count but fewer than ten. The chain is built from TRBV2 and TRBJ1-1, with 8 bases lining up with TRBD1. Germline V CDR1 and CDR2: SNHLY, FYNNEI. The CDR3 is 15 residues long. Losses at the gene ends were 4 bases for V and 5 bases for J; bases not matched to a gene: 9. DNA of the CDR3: TGTGCCAGCAGTGGGAGGACAGGGTCAAGGACTGAAGCTTTCTTT. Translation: CASSGRTGSRTEAFF.

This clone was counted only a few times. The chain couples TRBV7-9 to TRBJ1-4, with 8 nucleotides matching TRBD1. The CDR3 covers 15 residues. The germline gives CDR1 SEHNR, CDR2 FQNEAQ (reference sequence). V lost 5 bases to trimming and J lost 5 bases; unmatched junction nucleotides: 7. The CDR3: CASSRMGTGNEKLFF. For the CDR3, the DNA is TGTGCCAGCAGCCGCATGGGGACAGGAAATGAAAAACTGTTTTTT.

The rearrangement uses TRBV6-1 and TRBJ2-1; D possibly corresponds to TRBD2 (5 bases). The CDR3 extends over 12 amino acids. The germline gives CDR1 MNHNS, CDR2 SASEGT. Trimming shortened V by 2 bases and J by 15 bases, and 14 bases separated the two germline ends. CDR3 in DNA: TGTGCCAGCAGTGAAAACGGTCTAGCCTGGTTCTTC. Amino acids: CASSENGLAWFF.

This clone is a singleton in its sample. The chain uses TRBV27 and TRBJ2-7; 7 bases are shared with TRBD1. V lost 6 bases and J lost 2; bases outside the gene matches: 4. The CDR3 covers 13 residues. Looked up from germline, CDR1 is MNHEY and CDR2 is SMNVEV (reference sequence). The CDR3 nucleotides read TGTGCCAGCAGCCGACAGGGACCCTACGAGCAGTACTTC. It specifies CASSRQGPYEQYF.

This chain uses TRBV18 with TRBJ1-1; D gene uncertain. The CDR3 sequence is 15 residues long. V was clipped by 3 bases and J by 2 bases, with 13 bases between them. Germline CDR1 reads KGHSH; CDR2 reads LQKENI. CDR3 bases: TGTGCCAGCTCACCGCGGACTACGACCAACACTGAAGCTTTCTTT. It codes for CASSPRTTTNTEAFF.

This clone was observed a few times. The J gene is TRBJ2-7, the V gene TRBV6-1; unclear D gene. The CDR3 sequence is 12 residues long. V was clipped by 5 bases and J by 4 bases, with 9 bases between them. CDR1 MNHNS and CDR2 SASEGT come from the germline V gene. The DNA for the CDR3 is TGTGCCAGCAGTAGTGACTGGTACGAGCAGTACTTC. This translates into CASSSDWYEQYF.

The CDR3 bases are TGTGCCAGCAGCTTAGGGCCGGGAAGTGGTGGCTACACCTTC. Translating it yields CASSLGPGSGGYTF. This chain joins TRBV7-2 and TRBJ1-2; D unresolved. V lost 1 base and J lost 7, with 13 bases in between. Germline CDR1 reads SGHTA; CDR2 reads FQGNSA. This CDR3 spans 14 amino acids.

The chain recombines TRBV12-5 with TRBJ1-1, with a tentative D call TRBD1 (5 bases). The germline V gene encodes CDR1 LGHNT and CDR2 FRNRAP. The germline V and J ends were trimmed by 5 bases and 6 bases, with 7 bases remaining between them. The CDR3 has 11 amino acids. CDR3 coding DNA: TGTGCTAGTGGTCCAGGGTCTGAAGCTTTCTTT. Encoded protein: CASGPGSEAFF. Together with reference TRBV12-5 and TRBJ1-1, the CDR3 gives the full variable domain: DARVTQTPRHKVTEMGQEVTMRCQPILGHNTVFWYRQTMMQGLELLAYFRNRAPLDDSGMPKDRFSAEMPDATLATLKIQPSEPRDSAVYFCASGPGSEAFFGQGTRLTVV.

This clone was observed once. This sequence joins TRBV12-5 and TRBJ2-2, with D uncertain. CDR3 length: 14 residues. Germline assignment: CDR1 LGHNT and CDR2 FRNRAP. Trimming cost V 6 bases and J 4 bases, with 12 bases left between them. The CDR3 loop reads CASGPLGSTGELFF. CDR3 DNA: TGTGCTAGTGGCCCCCTGGGCAGCACCGGGGAGCTGTTTTTT.

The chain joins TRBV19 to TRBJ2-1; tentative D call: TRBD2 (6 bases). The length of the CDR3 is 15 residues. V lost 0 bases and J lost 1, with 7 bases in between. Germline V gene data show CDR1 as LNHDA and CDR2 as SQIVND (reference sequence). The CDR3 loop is CASSIDGGSYNEQFF. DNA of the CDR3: TGTGCCAGTAGTATAGACGGGGGATCCTACAATGAGCAGTTCTTC.

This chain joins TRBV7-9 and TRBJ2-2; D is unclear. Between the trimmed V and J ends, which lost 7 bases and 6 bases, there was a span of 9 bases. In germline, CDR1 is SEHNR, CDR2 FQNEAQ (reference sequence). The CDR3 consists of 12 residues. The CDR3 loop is CASNNPPGELFF. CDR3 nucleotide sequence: TGTGCCAGCAACAACCCCCCCGGGGAGCTGTTTTTT.

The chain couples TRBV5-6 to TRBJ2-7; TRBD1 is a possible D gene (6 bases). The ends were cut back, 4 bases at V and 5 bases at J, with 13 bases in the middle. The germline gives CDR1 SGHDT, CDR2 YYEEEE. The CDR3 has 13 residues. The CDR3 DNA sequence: TGTGCCAGCAGCCTGACAGGAGTCCACGAGCAGTACTTC. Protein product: CASSLTGVHEQYF. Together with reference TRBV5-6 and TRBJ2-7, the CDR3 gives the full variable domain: DAGVTQSPTHLIKTRGQQVTLRCSPKSGHDTVSWYQQALGQGPQFIFQYYEEEERQRGNFPDRFSGHQFPNYSSELNVNALLLGDSALYLCASSLTGVHEQYFGPGTRLTVT.

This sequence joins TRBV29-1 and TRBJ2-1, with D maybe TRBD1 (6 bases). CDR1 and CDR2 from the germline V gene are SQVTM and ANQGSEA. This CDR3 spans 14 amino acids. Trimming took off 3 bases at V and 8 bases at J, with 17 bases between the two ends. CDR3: CSVDAAGVSYEQFF. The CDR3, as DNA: TGCAGCGTTGATGCGGCAGGGGTGAGCTATGAGCAGTTCTTC.

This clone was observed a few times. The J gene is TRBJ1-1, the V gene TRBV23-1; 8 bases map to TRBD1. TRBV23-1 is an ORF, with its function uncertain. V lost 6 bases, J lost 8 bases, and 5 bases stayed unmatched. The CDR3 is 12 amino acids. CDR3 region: CASSPRQGEAFF. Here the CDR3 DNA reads TGCGCCAGCAGCCCCCGACAGGGGGAAGCTTTCTTT.

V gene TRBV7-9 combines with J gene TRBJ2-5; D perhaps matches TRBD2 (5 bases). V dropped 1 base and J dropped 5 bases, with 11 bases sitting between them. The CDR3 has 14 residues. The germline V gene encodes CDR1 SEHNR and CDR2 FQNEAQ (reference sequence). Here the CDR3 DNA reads TGTGCCAGCAGCTTAGAGGCGGGTGGGGAGACCCAGTACTTC. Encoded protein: CASSLEAGGETQYF.